The 27 T cell receptor beta chains listed next were all sequenced from one sample in a study of shared clonotypes between healthy human individuals. Naivety among CD8 cells was defined by CD45RO negativity and positive CCR7 selection, thereby excluding terminally differentiated effector memory CD45RA+ cells. Libraries were prepared by immunoSEQ multiplex PCR; TCRdb keeps only in-frame clonotypes and omits some of them. Of about 2 million clones in the sample, approximately 94% were seen once. Sample: naive CD8+ T cells sorted from blood. The receptors were gathered from a man aged 18 to 29 in good health.

The chain links TRBV9 to TRBJ1-5, with a possible D match to TRBD1 (6 bases). Germline CDR1 SGDLS, CDR2 YYNGEE. Trimming shortened V by 0 bases and J by 6 bases, and 10 bases separated the two germline ends. The CDR3 loop spans 14 amino acids. CDR3 in amino acids: CASSVGGGPQPQHF. The CDR3 DNA reads TGTGCCAGCAGCGTAGGCGGGGGGCCTCAGCCCCAGCATTTT. The full variable domain, with the rest looked up from reference TRBV9 and TRBJ1-5, is DSGVTQTPKHLITATGQRVTLRCSPRSGDLSVYWYQQSLDQGLQFLIQYYNGEERAKGNILERFSAQQFPDLHSELNLSSLELGDSALYFCASSVGGGPQPQHFGDGTRLSIL.

The chain links TRBV28 to TRBJ1-5, with D hard to call. Germline loops: CDR1 MDHEN, CDR2 SYDVKM. Between the trimmed V and J ends, which lost 5 bases and 5 bases, there was a span of 19 bases. The CDR3 runs 16 residues. The chain's CDR3 is CASSPPGREGYQPQHF. In nucleotides, the CDR3 is TGTGCCAGCAGTCCTCCGGGGAGGGAAGGGTATCAGCCCCAGCATTTT.

This chain uses TRBV5-1 with TRBJ2-1; the match to TRBD2 covers 7 bases. The CDR3 has 16 amino acids. The ends lost 1 base at V and 3 bases at J; junction bases unmatched: 7. CDR1 and CDR2 (germline): SGHRS, YFSETQ. This chain's CDR3 is CASSLRGSGLYNEQFF. CDR3 bases: TGCGCCAGCAGCTTGCGGGGTAGCGGGCTCTACAATGAGCAGTTCTTC.

The rearrangement joins TRBV19 to TRBJ2-7, with D unclear. Germline assignment: CDR1 LNHDA and CDR2 SQIVND (reference sequence). CDR3 size: 14 residues. The V and J ends lost 5 bases and 2 bases respectively, with 13 bases between them. The DNA of the CDR3 is TGTGCCAGTAGTCCCCTTGGGTTCGCCTACGAGCAGTACTTC. This gives the protein CASSPLGFAYEQYF.

The CDR3 loop is CASSPRSSSGNTIYF. In DNA, the CDR3 is TGCGCCAGCAGCCCCCGGAGCAGCTCTGGAAACACCATATATTTT. The chain carries TRBV4-1 and TRBJ1-3; D ambiguous. Germline CDR1 MGHRA, CDR2 YSYEKL. V shed 4 bases and J shed 0 bases, with 10 bases lying between them. The CDR3 extends over 15 amino acids.

The V gene is TRBV27, the J gene TRBJ1-2, with D possibly being TRBD1 (6 bases). The CDR3 has 22 amino acids. Germline CDR1 is MNHEY and CDR2 is SMNVEV (reference sequence). With 6 bases removed from V and 6 bases from J, the gap between germline ends came to 41 bases. CDR3 sequence (DNA): TGTGCCAGCAGCCGATTGTCCGCTACAGGGCCCCTCTTTCCGGGTGGAAAGGATGGCTACACCTTC. Its protein is CASSRLSATGPLFPGGKDGYTF.

The J gene is TRBJ2-7, the V gene TRBV2; D tentatively fits TRBD1 or TRBD2 (5 bases each). The CDR3 is made up of 13 amino acids. Germline CDR1 reads SNHLY; CDR2 reads FYNNEI. With 5 bases removed from V and 3 bases from J, the gap between germline ends came to 11 bases. The CDR3 loop is CASSYPGRYEQYF. The CDR3 DNA is TGTGCCAGCAGTTACCCGGGGCGCTACGAGCAGTACTTC.

This clone has a single count. This chain links TRBV6-1 with TRBJ2-7; TRBD1 matches 7 bases. The V segment lost 4 bases and the J segment 1 base; nucleotides outside the gene matches: 10. The CDR3 has 16 residues. The germline CDR1 and CDR2 sequences are MNHNS and SASEGT. Here the CDR3 DNA reads TGTGCCAGCAGTGTTCTCTTTGGGGACAGATCCTACGAGCAGTACTTC. Encoded protein: CASSVLFGDRSYEQYF.

This clone was seen just once. The chain has TRBV2 and TRBJ2-6; 9 positions agree with TRBD2. The CDR3 has 18 residues. Germline V gene data show CDR1 as SNHLY and CDR2 as FYNNEI. After removal of 2 bases from V and 4 bases from J, the junction contained 9 bases not matched to a gene. The CDR3 DNA follows: TGTGCCAGCAGTGAATGGGTAGCGGGAGCTCCAGGGGCCAACGTCCTGACTTTC. Translation: CASSEWVAGAPGANVLTF.

The rearrangement uses TRBV5-5 and TRBJ2-2; D possibly corresponds to TRBD1 (5 bases). Trimming left V 1 base short and J 3 bases short, with 13 bases between. The CDR3 length is 16 residues. Germline CDR1 reads SGHKS; CDR2 reads YYEKEE (reference sequence). The CDR3 loop reads CASSLLRDSYTGELFF. The DNA for the CDR3 is TGTGCCAGCAGCTTGTTGAGAGACAGCTACACCGGGGAGCTGTTTTTT.

The chain is built from TRBV13 and TRBJ1-1; D is undetermined. The V gene's germline CDR1 is PRHDT and CDR2 FYEKMQ (reference sequence). V lost 3 bases, J lost 1 base, and 12 bases lay in between. This CDR3 is 15 amino acids long. The CDR3 reads CASSFLQDTNTEAFF. The CDR3 DNA reads TGTGCCAGCAGCTTTCTTCAGGATACGAACACTGAAGCTTTCTTT.

The chain uses TRBV4-1 and TRBJ1-5, with D possibly being TRBD1 (5 bases). CDR3 length: 14 residues. CDR1 and CDR2 from the germline V gene are MGHRA and YSYEKL. Trimming took 2 bases from V and 3 from J, leaving 8 bases between them. The CDR3 DNA follows: TGCGCCAGCAGCCAACGACAGTTCAATCAGCCCCAGCATTTT. Translation: CASSQRQFNQPQHF.

This chain links TRBV13 with TRBJ2-5, with D maybe TRBD2 (6 bases). In germline, CDR1 is PRHDT, CDR2 FYEKMQ (reference sequence). Trimming removed 2 bases at V and 3 bases at J, with 7 bases between. The CDR3 spans 13 residues. Here the CDR3 reads CASSLPGEETQYF. DNA of the CDR3: TGTGCCAGCAGCTTACCGGGGGAAGAGACCCAGTACTTC.

On this clone itself: Other DNA sequences of this sample code for an identical CDR3. This chain links TRBV13 with TRBJ2-7; D is unclear. Trimming cost V 4 bases and J 4 bases, with 11 bases left between them. The CDR3 length is 13 residues. Germline V gene lookup returns CDR1 PRHDT and CDR2 FYEKMQ (reference sequence). The CDR3, as DNA: TGTGCCAGCAGCTCCGGGCAACCTTACGAGCAGTACTTC. Translated: CASSSGQPYEQYF.

The chain links TRBV7-6 to TRBJ2-7; D not certain. Per the germline V gene, CDR1 is SGHVS and CDR2 is FNYEAQ. V lost 5 bases and J lost 5, with 13 bases in between. This CDR3 has 13 residues. CDR3: CASSPRGFDEQYF. The CDR3 DNA is TGTGCCAGCAGCCCCCGTGGATTTGACGAGCAGTACTTC.

Of note for this clone: A junction end diverges from the germline sequence, so it may reflect a read error. The genes are TRBV6-5 and TRBJ1-6, with TRBD1 as a possible D gene (5 bases). Germline lookup yields CDR1 MNHEY and CDR2 SVGAGI. The CDR3 consists of 13 residues. The CDR3 bases are TGCGGACGTCAGGGTTCCTATAATTCACCCCTCCACTTT. It is translated as CGRQGSYNSPLHF.

The chain recombines TRBV9 with TRBJ1-1, with 7 bases matching TRBD1. The CDR3 sequence is 14 residues long. Losses at the gene ends were 3 bases for V and 6 bases for J; bases not matched to a gene: 8. Per germline, CDR1 SGDLS and CDR2 YYNGEE. The CDR3 is CASSEGAAEAEAFF. As DNA, the CDR3 is TGTGCCAGCAGCGAGGGGGCAGCCGAGGCTGAAGCTTTCTTT.

This chain joins TRBV9 and TRBJ2-7; 11 bases are shared with TRBD2. Trimming removed 4 bases from V and 1 base from J; junction bases left unmatched: 7. This CDR3 contains 16 residues. The germline gives CDR1 SGDLS, CDR2 YYNGEE. The CDR3 DNA is TGTGCCAGCAGCTTTAGCGGGGGGGCGAATTCCTACGAGCAGTACTTC. Its translation: CASSFSGGANSYEQYF.

CDR3 nucleotides: TGCGCCAGCAGCCAAGATGCGGGACAGATGAATTCACCCCTCCACTTT. It is translated as CASSQDAGQMNSPLHF. The chain recombines TRBV4-3 with TRBJ1-6, with 7 bases that match TRBD1. V shed 0 bases, J shed 7 bases, and the junction held 6 bases outside the gene matches. The CDR3 totals 16 residues. Per germline, CDR1 LGHNA and CDR2 YSLEER.

This chain connects TRBV27 to TRBJ1-2; D not resolved. Trimming removed 5 bases at V and 3 bases at J, with 13 bases between. Germline V gene sequence: CDR1 MNHEY, CDR2 SMNVEV (reference sequence). This CDR3 region has 14 residues. Written as DNA, the CDR3 is TGTGCCAGCAGTCCCCAATTAATGGACTATGGCTACACCTTC. Translated, it gives CASSPQLMDYGYTF.

J is TRBJ2-1 and V is TRBV19; a possible D gene is TRBD1 (6 bases). Germline V gives CDR1 LNHDA, CDR2 SQIVND (reference sequence). V lost 0 bases and J lost 3, with 15 bases in between. CDR3 length: 17 residues. CDR3 bases: TGTGCCAGTAGTATAGAAATAGGGACAACGGACTACAATGAGCAGTTCTTC. This codes for CASSIEIGTTDYNEQFF.

V is TRBV7-9 and J is TRBJ2-3; D remains ambiguous. CDR3 length: 13 residues. V was clipped by 5 bases and J by 4 bases, with 10 bases between them. Germline loops: CDR1 SEHNR, CDR2 FQNEAQ (reference sequence). CDR3 sequence reads: CASSPPVADTQYF. The DNA for the CDR3 is TGTGCCAGCAGCCCCCCAGTGGCAGATACGCAGTATTTT.

The genes are TRBV7-2 and TRBJ2-1; 7 bases map to TRBD2. V was clipped by 6 bases and J by 1 base; unmatched bases: 9. This CDR3 is built from 16 residues. Germline CDR1 reads SGHTA; CDR2 reads FQGNSA. This chain's CDR3 is CASRLSSGPSYNEQFF. The CDR3 DNA sequence: TGTGCCAGCAGGCTTAGTAGCGGGCCATCCTACAATGAGCAGTTCTTC.

The CDR3 sequence is CASSDTSGNTGELFF. For the CDR3, the DNA is TGCGCCAGCAGCGATACTAGCGGGAACACCGGGGAGCTGTTTTTT. The V call is TRBV5-1, the J call TRBJ2-2; 8 nucleotides align to TRBD2. With V trimmed by 4 bases and J by 1 base, 3 bases remained unmatched. The CDR3 is made up of 15 amino acids. CDR1 SGHRS and CDR2 YFSETQ come from the germline V gene.

Note on this clone: Distinct nucleotide sequences in the sample also encode this CDR3. V and J are TRBV9 and TRBJ2-5; D uncertain. Germline CDR1 and CDR2: SGDLS and YYNGEE. The CDR3 length is 10 residues. V was shortened by 3 bases and J by 5 bases, with 2 bases between the two germline ends. Written as DNA, the CDR3 is TGTGCCAGCAGCGGGGAGACCCAGTACTTC. It yields the protein CASSGETQYF.

The gene calls are TRBV5-6 and TRBJ2-7, with D maybe TRBD1 (6 bases). The germline V and J ends were trimmed by 4 bases and 2 bases, with 13 bases remaining between them. The CDR3 length is 14 residues. From germline, CDR1 is SGHDT and CDR2 YYEEEE. CDR3 DNA: TGTGCCAGCAGCGACGGGACAAAGACCTACGAGCAGTACTTC. This gives the protein CASSDGTKTYEQYF.

The V and J genes are TRBV7-9 and TRBJ2-7; D gene ambiguous. This CDR3 is 16 amino acids long. Germline V gives CDR1 SEHNR, CDR2 FQNEAQ (reference sequence). The ends were cut back, 1 base at V and 0 bases at J, with 13 bases in the middle. CDR3 residues: CASSLEDTHSSYEQYF. CDR3 nucleotides: TGTGCCAGCAGCTTAGAAGACACCCACTCCTCCTACGAGCAGTACTTC. Together with reference TRBV7-9 and TRBJ2-7, the CDR3 gives the full variable domain: DTGVSQNPRHKITKRGQNVTFRCDPISEHNRLYWYRQTLGQGPEFLTYFQNEAQLEKSRLLSDRFSAERPKGSFSTLEIQRTEQGDSAMYLCASSLEDTHSSYEQYFGPGTRLTVT.